This T cell receptor beta chain came from a study of T cell responses to AZD1222 COVID-19 vaccine. About this clone: Its antigen is unidentified.

Study-level results: The donor cohort was predominantly white British with a female majority, and clonal diversity may have been underestimated. There were vaccine-associated CD4 TCRs across spike, dominant at 160-218 and 743-854.

Clones were read by immunoSEQ multiplex PCR, and TCRdb kept only the in-frame ones, dropping some. The repertoire holds tens of thousands of clones, with roughly 80% as singletons. V lost 5 bases and J lost 9; bases outside the gene matches: 9. The CDR3 has 15 amino acids. Germline lookup yields CDR1 SGHNT and CDR2 YENEEA. This chain joins TRBV11-3 and TRBJ2-1; 11 positions match TRBD2. The TCR comes from an adult who received the AZD1222 COVID-19 vaccine. Material: peripheral blood, obtained 28 days after the second AZD1222 dose. This CDR3 reads CASSLELLAGGEQFF. The CDR3 region has the DNA TGTGCCAGCAGCCTCGAGTTGCTAGCGGGAGGTGAGCAGTTCTTC.